Listed below are T cell receptor beta chains from one sample, sequenced in a study of spatial heterogeneity in lung cancer. One entry per CDR3 protein results from TCRdb running MiXCR on the 5' RACE reads. The sample lists about 22,000 distinct CDR3 sequences, 3.5% to 5.5% occurring once. The input for sequencing was PBMCs, taken at surgery. The receptors stem from a male donor with early-stage non-small cell lung cancer. Each CDR3 is given with its conserved first and last residue. A D gene is named only where the DNA matches it firmly. Where a row states a size, it is once, few, many or the class of an expanded clone; other rows omit it.

cdr3_nt cdr3_aa j_call cdr3_length d_call clone_size v_call
TGTGCCATCGGGGGGACCAAAGTCGATACATACGAGCAGTACTTC CAIGGTKVDTYEQYF TRBJ2-7 15 . many TRBV10-3
TGTGCCAGCAGTTTATCCCCGGGACAGGACACAGATACGCAGTATTTT CASSLSPGQDTDTQYF TRBJ2-3 16 TRBD1 medium-sized TRBV12-3/TRBV12-4
TGTGCCAGCAGTTTTCTCTCCAGCGGGGGGGACAATGAGCAGTTCTTC CASSFLSSGGDNEQFF TRBJ2-1 16 TRBD2 many TRBV28
TGTGCCAGCAGTCTGACAGGGGGGCTTGATCAGCCCCAGCATTTT CASSLTGGLDQPQHF TRBJ1-5 15 TRBD1 few TRBV6-1
TGTGCCAGCAGTTTAATCCAGCACACTGAAGCTTTCTTT CASSLIQHTEAFF TRBJ1-1 13 . medium-sized TRBV28
TGTGCCAGCAGTTTTTCGGCAGGGAACTATGGCTACACCTTC CASSFSAGNYGYTF TRBJ1-2 14 . many TRBV28
TGTGCCAGCAGTCACCCAAGGCGGGGGACGAACACTGAAGCTTTCTTT CASSHPRRGTNTEAFF TRBJ1-1 16 . many TRBV7-9
TGTGCCAGCAGTGGCGGCTCGAGGGTACTAGAGACCCAGTACTTC CASSGGSRVLETQYF TRBJ2-5 15 . many TRBV2
TGCGCCAGCAGCCGGGGGACCGGAGGGAGCTATGGCTACACCTTC CASSRGTGGSYGYTF TRBJ1-2 15 . medium-sized TRBV5-1
TGTGCCAGCAGCTCCCTTGGACAGACGAACACCGGGGAGCTGTTTTTT CASSSLGQTNTGELFF TRBJ2-2 16 . few TRBV11-2
TGTGCCAGCAGCCAGTCGCAAGAGACCCAGTACTTC CASSQSQETQYF TRBJ2-5 12 . . TRBV3-1
TGTGCCAGCAGACAGGGGGAGACGGCCAATGAGCAGTTCTTC CASRQGETANEQFF TRBJ2-1 14 TRBD1 . TRBV6-1
TGTGCCAGCAGCCGACAGGGGACGTGGACTGAAGCTTTCTTT CASSRQGTWTEAFF TRBJ1-1 14 TRBD1 many TRBV11-2
TGTGCCAGCAGCTTAAATCCAGCGGGGGAGTTCGGGGAGCTGTTTTTT CASSLNPAGEFGELFF TRBJ2-2 16 TRBD2 many TRBV7-3
TGTGCCAGCAGCGTACGACTAGCAGGCAATGAGCAGTTCTTC CASSVRLAGNEQFF TRBJ2-1 14 TRBD2 many TRBV9
TGCAGCGTTTCTGACACGGGGCACGGAGCTTTCTTT CSVSDTGHGAFF TRBJ1-1 12 . many TRBV29-1
TGTGCCAGCAGCCCCGGGACAGGGCCCTACAATGAGCAGTTCTTC CASSPGTGPYNEQFF TRBJ2-1 15 TRBD1 many TRBV6-6
TGTGCCAGCAGTTTACAGTCTAGCACAGATACGCAGTATTTT CASSLQSSTDTQYF TRBJ2-3 14 . many TRBV27
TGTGCCAGCAGTGACAGGGGGCCGGGCACTGAAGCTTTCTTT CASSDRGPGTEAFF TRBJ1-1 14 TRBD1 many TRBV6-6
TGTGCCAGCAGCTTAAGCCACTATGGCTACACCTTC CASSLSHYGYTF TRBJ1-2 12 . many TRBV11-2
TGTGCCAGCAGCCCCCGGACAGGAATGGGCTATGGCTACACCTTC CASSPRTGMGYGYTF TRBJ1-2 15 TRBD1 many TRBV7-9
TGTGCCAGCAGTTTCGGGACAGGGGCCTACGAGCAGTACTTC CASSFGTGAYEQYF TRBJ2-7 14 TRBD1 few TRBV12-3/TRBV12-4
TGTGCCAGCAGTGGCGACAGGGAATTCTACGAGCAGTACTTC CASSGDREFYEQYF TRBJ2-7 14 TRBD1 many TRBV25-1
TGCAGTGCTAGAAGGCAGGGGGGACAAGAGACCCAGTACTTC CSARRQGGQETQYF TRBJ2-5 14 . many TRBV20-1
TGCGCCAGCAGCCCCGAGGGGACACACTCCTACGAGCAGTACTTC CASSPEGTHSYEQYF TRBJ2-7 15 . few TRBV5-1
TGTGCCAGCAGCTTCTGGGACAGTACTGAAGCTTTCTTT CASSFWDSTEAFF TRBJ1-1 13 TRBD1 many TRBV5-6
TGTGCCAGCAGTGAATTGGGGGCAGGGATCTATGGCTACACCTTC CASSELGAGIYGYTF TRBJ1-2 15 . many TRBV25-1
TGTGCCAGCAGCCCTTCCAGGGGATTCGCTGAAGCTTTCTTT CASSPSRGFAEAFF TRBJ1-1 14 . few TRBV7-3
TGCGCCAGCAGCCAAGAGGGGGGTCAGGCAGATACGCAGTATTTT CASSQEGGQADTQYF TRBJ2-3 15 . many TRBV4-1
TGTGCCAGCAGCTTGGCAAGCAGCCCGAACACTGAAGCTTTCTTT CASSLASSPNTEAFF TRBJ1-1 15 . . TRBV5-6
TGTGCCAGCATAAGGAGGAACACCGGGGAGCTGTTTTTT CASIRRNTGELFF TRBJ2-2 13 . . TRBV6-2/TRBV6-3
TGTGCCAGCAGCTTGTGGGGCACATCGGGCCCGATGAACACTGAAGCTTTCTTT CASSLWGTSGPMNTEAFF TRBJ1-1 18 . . TRBV5-4
TGTGCCAGCATTGCCCCGGGACTCCAGAACACTGAAGCTTTCTTT CASIAPGLQNTEAFF TRBJ1-1 15 . . TRBV7-9
TGTGCCAGCGACCGTGGGTACCAAGAGACCCAGTACTTC CASDRGYQETQYF TRBJ2-5 13 . . TRBV7-9
TGTGCCAGCAGCTTAGCAAGGAATGAGCAGTTCTTC CASSLARNEQFF TRBJ2-1 12 . many TRBV7-2
TGTGCCAGCAGCTCACAGGGGGCGATTAGCAATCAGCCCCAGCATTTT CASSSQGAISNQPQHF TRBJ1-5 16 TRBD1 many TRBV7-2
TGCAGTGCCACCCCCGGGGGCGGAAACATTCAGTACTTC CSATPGGGNIQYF TRBJ2-4 13 . many TRBV20-1
TGTGCCAGCAGCTGGGACCCTACCTCTGGAAACACCATATATTTT CASSWDPTSGNTIYF TRBJ1-3 15 . . TRBV5-5
TGTGCCAGCAGTTTAGAAGGGCTCAACAATGAGCAGTTCTTC CASSLEGLNNEQFF TRBJ2-1 14 . many TRBV12-3/TRBV12-4
TGTGCCAGCAGTCAAACTTCAGGGGCCACCGGGGAGCTGTTTTTT CASSQTSGATGELFF TRBJ2-2 15 . medium-sized TRBV28